This T cell receptor beta chain emerged from a study of regulatory T cells in long-lasting Graves disease. In regard to this clonotype: Its antigen is still unknown.

CDR3 regions were amplified by Arm-PCR using iRepertoire HTBI primers to build TCR beta libraries. TCRdb re-called the multiplex PCR reads with MiXCR, one entry per CDR3 protein. The sample lists some 230,000 distinct CDR3 sequences; 15% to 20% were seen once. The V end was cut by 0 bases, the J end by 1 base, with 14 bases between. The CDR3 length is 16 residues. Germline V gene sequence: CDR1 SGHRS, CDR2 YFSETQ. Findings and limits, study-wide: Persistent Graves' patients had lower TCR diversity than newly diagnosed ones.

Time point denoted: newly diagnosed GD, antithyroid drugs for less than 3 months. From RNA extracted from PBMCs, the TCR library was made. In this cohort, patients came from an endocrinology department located in Xi'an, China. Collection of peripheral blood (nine milliliters) was done using EDTA tubes. The rearrangement links TRBV5-1 to TRBJ2-7; weak D call: TRBD2 (6 bases). This clonotype was sampled from a female donor with Graves disease. This sample comprised peripheral blood mononuclear cells (PBMCs), obtained at new diagnosis, from a patient treated with antithyroid drugs. The CDR3 DNA follows: TGCGCCAGCAGCTTGGTTACGGGAGCCGCGTCCTACGAGCAGTACTTC. Amino acids: CASSLVTGAASYEQYF.